This T cell receptor beta chain was captured in a study of cytomegalovirus exposure and HLA in healthy donors. Whole-study findings and limits: A later analysis appeared to link common viral pathogens to several of the most significant clusters. In a later analysis, at a false discovery rate of 0.05, 15,000 to 20,000 TCR beta sequences matched HLA alleles.

PCR primers comprised 60 Vbeta and 13 Jbeta primers. TCRdb keeps only in-frame clones here, not all; method: immunoSEQ multiplex PCR. The table records 150,000 to 200,000 clones, roughly 82% of them present only once. About this clone: Its target is not known.

The receptor's source is a girl under 10 years old in good health and CMV-seropositive. The specimen sequenced was PBMCs.

The CDR3 reads CASRDRAGRNQPQHF. DNA for the CDR3: TGTGCCAGCAGAGACAGGGCAGGTCGCAATCAGCCCCAGCATTTT. This chain connects TRBV6-5 to TRBJ1-5, with 7 bases identical to TRBD1. The CDR3 spans 15 residues. The trim removed 6 bases at V and 2 bases at J, leaving 7 bases unmatched. The germline V gene encodes CDR1 MNHEY and CDR2 SVGAGI.